This passage covers 16 T cell receptor beta chains from one sample sequenced in a study of blood T cell repertoires in COVID-19. Only in-frame clones appear in the TCRdb table, and some are missing; sequencing was by immunoSEQ multiplex PCR. The sample has some 250,000 clones; about 76% are singletons. Source material: peripheral blood. All receptors come from a woman aged 60-75 years with active or convalescent COVID-19.

The chain couples TRBV7-2 to TRBJ2-5; D perhaps matches TRBD2 (5 bases). Deletions cut 1 base from V and 1 base from J, with 10 bases between. CDR1 SGHTA and CDR2 FQGNSA come from the germline V gene. The CDR3 has 15 residues. In DNA form, the CDR3 reads TGTGCCAGCAGCTTAGGGGCGGGTCTCCAAGAGACCCAGTACTTC. It codes for CASSLGAGLQETQYF.

The chain couples TRBV2 to TRBJ2-1, with D perhaps matching TRBD2 (6 bases). The V end was cut by 8 bases, the J end by 6 bases, with 11 bases between. CDR3 length: 12 residues. Looked up from germline, CDR1 is SNHLY and CDR2 is FYNNEI. The CDR3 here is CASLAGSNEQFF. The DNA of the CDR3 is TGTGCCAGCCTGGCGGGATCCAATGAGCAGTTCTTC.

The CDR3 is CASSQARDRDYTGELFF. In DNA form, the CDR3 reads TGCGCCAGCAGCCAGGCCCGGGACAGGGATTACACCGGGGAGCTGTTTTTT. The V and J genes are TRBV4-3 and TRBJ2-2, with 9 bases aligning to TRBD1. Per the germline V gene, CDR1 is LGHNA and CDR2 is YSLEER. J was trimmed by 3 bases and V by 3 bases; bases with no gene match: 8. The CDR3 runs 17 residues.

This sequence joins TRBV7-9 and TRBJ2-3; D unresolved. The CDR3 consists of 13 residues. Germline CDR1 and CDR2: SEHNR and FQNEAQ (reference sequence). Between the trimmed V and J ends, which lost 5 bases and 0 bases, there was a span of 6 bases. The CDR3 DNA reads TGTGCCAGCAGCCCGACTAGCACAGATACGCAGTATTTT. This encodes CASSPTSTDTQYF.

This sequence joins TRBV9 and TRBJ1-5; TRBD1 might be the D (6 bases). Germline CDR1 reads SGDLS; CDR2 reads YYNGEE. This CDR3 spans 15 amino acids. V lost 3 bases and J 4 bases, leaving 14 bases between the germline ends. The chain's CDR3 is CASSAEGGPNQPQHF. CDR3 sequence (DNA): TGTGCCAGCAGCGCAGAGGGGGGGCCTAATCAGCCCCAGCATTTT.

This rearrangement joins TRBV19 to TRBJ1-2; 10 bases are a match to TRBD1. J lost 8 bases, V lost 7 bases, and 13 bases had no gene match. CDR1 is LNHDA, CDR2 SQIVND, per germline (reference sequence). This CDR3 spans 15 amino acids. DNA for the CDR3: TGTGCCAGTACCCTCATTGGGACAGGGGCGAGGGGCTACACCTTC. It is translated as CASTLIGTGARGYTF.

The gene calls are TRBV7-9 and TRBJ1-2; D possibly corresponds to TRBD1 (5 bases). The CDR3 runs 14 residues. V was clipped by 4 bases and J by 7 bases, with 16 bases between them. Germline-derived CDR1 and CDR2 are SEHNR and FQNEAQ (reference sequence). CDR3 DNA: TGTGCCAGCAGCTCAGCGGGGGGAGGCTCTGGCTACACCTTC. Residues: CASSSAGGGSGYTF.

V usage is TRBV7-9 and J usage is TRBJ1-2; no definite D call. Germline CDR1 SEHNR, CDR2 FQNEAQ (reference sequence). This CDR3 is 13 amino acids long. With 6 bases removed from V and 6 bases from J, the gap between germline ends came to 14 bases. CDR3 DNA: TGTGCCAGCAGTCCTCTAGGTTTTGATGGCTACACCTTC. It translates to CASSPLGFDGYTF. The full variable domain, with the rest looked up from reference TRBV7-9 and TRBJ1-2, is DTGVSQNPRHKITKRGQNVTFRCDPISEHNRLYWYRQTLGQGPEFLTYFQNEAQLEKSRLLSDRFSAERPKGSFSTLEIQRTEQGDSAMYLCASSPLGFDGYTFGSGTRLTVV.

This chain links TRBV5-5 with TRBJ2-1; 9 bases are a match to TRBD1. With 4 bases clipped from V and 9 bases from J, the junction kept 5 bases outside the gene matches. The length of the CDR3 is 13 residues. Germline V gives CDR1 SGHKS, CDR2 YYEKEE (reference sequence). CDR3 in amino acids: CASSHRGPGEQFF. The CDR3 nucleotides read TGTGCCAGCAGCCACAGGGGGCCCGGTGAGCAGTTCTTC.

The chain joins TRBV4-3 to TRBJ1-1; 7 nucleotides agree with TRBD1. In germline, CDR1 is LGHNA, CDR2 YSLEER. The CDR3 has 15 residues. Trimming took 0 bases from V and 4 from J; bases not matched to a gene: 5. The CDR3: CASSQDSGGRTEAFF. The CDR3 coding sequence is TGCGCCAGCAGCCAAGACTCAGGGGGTCGCACTGAAGCTTTCTTT.

This clone was counted at least ten times. This chain connects TRBV3-1 (or the pseudogene TRBV3-2) to TRBJ1-2; D might be TRBD1 (5 bases). This CDR3 comprises 13 residues. Germline V gene sequence: CDR1 LGHDT, CDR2 YNNKEL (reference sequence). Deletions cut 1 base from V and 5 bases from J, with 8 bases between. CDR3 in amino acids: CASSQVDSYGYTF. In DNA, the CDR3 is TGTGCCAGCAGCCAAGTAGACAGTTATGGCTACACCTTC.

V is TRBV7-9 and J is TRBJ1-2; D gene ambiguous. Trimming took 1 base from V and 0 from J, leaving 9 bases between them. The germline V gene encodes CDR1 SEHNR and CDR2 FQNEAQ (reference sequence). The CDR3 is made up of 15 amino acids. For the CDR3, the DNA is TGTGCCAGCAGCTTAGTACTAACACCTAACTATGGCTACACCTTC. Translated: CASSLVLTPNYGYTF.

The CDR3 DNA reads TGTGCCAGTAGTAAGAGGGTGGGTTTTACTAGCGGCAGCACAGATACGCAGTATTTT. Residues: CASSKRVGFTSGSTDTQYF. This chain connects TRBV19 to TRBJ2-3, with 8 bases lining up with TRBD2. Losses at the gene ends were 4 bases for V and 0 bases for J; bases not matched to a gene: 15. Germline-derived CDR1 and CDR2 are LNHDA and SQIVND (reference sequence). The CDR3 runs to 19 residues.

This clone was seen only a few times. The gene calls are TRBV29-1 and TRBJ1-1, with D perhaps matching TRBD1 (6 bases). Germline assignment: CDR1 SQVTM and CDR2 ANQGSEA. CDR3 length: 13 amino acids. The V end lost 6 bases, the J end lost 0 bases, and 11 bases lay between the germline ends. The CDR3 protein is CSVRGAVNTEAFF. CDR3 DNA sequence: TGCAGCGTACGGGGGGCGGTGAACACTGAAGCTTTCTTT.

The gene calls are TRBV6-5 and TRBJ1-3, with 8 bases that match TRBD1. Germline V gene sequence: CDR1 MNHEY, CDR2 SVGAGI. The CDR3 has 16 residues. J lost 4 bases, V lost 0 bases, and 5 bases had no gene match. CDR3 in DNA: TGTGCCAGCAGTTACTCTCTTCAGGGGGCCGGAAACACCATATATTTT. This gives the protein CASSYSLQGAGNTIYF.

This clone has a handful of counts. V gene TRBV10-1 combines with J gene TRBJ2-5; 10 bases map to TRBD1. Germline assignment: CDR1 WNHNN and CDR2 SYGVQD (reference sequence). The J segment lost 2 bases and the V segment lost 3 bases, leaving 3 bases of the junction unmatched. The CDR3 is 15 residues long. CDR3 in DNA: TGCGCCAGCAGTGATAGGACAGGGGGTCAAGAGACCCAGTACTTC. Translating it yields CASSDRTGGQETQYF.